This T cell receptor beta chain was profiled in a study of T-cell reconstitution after alpha-beta-depleted transplantation in children. In this sample, this clonotype turned up many times. The germline V gene encodes CDR1 SGHRS and CDR2 YFSETQ. The CDR3 length is 14 residues. Trimming took 9 bases from V and 4 from J, leaving 14 bases between them. This sample's TCRbeta library carried unique molecular identifier barcodes. TCRdb fed the PCR reads into MiXCR, producing one record per CDR3 protein. This sample has approximately 210,000 distinct CDR3 sequences, with less than 15% found just once. V and J are TRBV5-1 and TRBJ2-6; D gene uncertain. The clonotype originates from a human donor who donated a stem cell graft to a child with acute lymphoblastic leukemia. The starting material was PBMCs from the stem cell graft donor, obtained from the stem cell graft. Here the CDR3 reads CATRSTAGANVLTF. DNA of the CDR3: TGCGCCACCCGAAGCACAGCCGGGGCCAACGTCCTGACTTTC.